Below are 13 T cell receptor beta chains sequenced from a single sample in a study of T cells in Graves' hyperthyroidism and ophthalmopathy. TCR beta CDR3 sequences were amplified from RNA transcripts. Carried out on the TCR CDR3, a first-round RT-PCR used the HTBI primer set. In TCRdb, the multiplex PCR reads were re-called with MiXCR into one record per CDR3 protein. The sample consists of about 700,000 distinct CDR3 sequences, about 14% of them appearing once. The sample taken for sequencing was blood. These receptors all stem from a woman under 30 with Graves' hyperthyroidism.

This clonotype was counted many times. This chain joins TRBV3-1 and TRBJ2-5; D perhaps matches TRBD1 (6 bases). Germline V gene lookup returns CDR1 LGHDT and CDR2 YNNKEL (reference sequence). This CDR3 region has 12 residues. V lost 5 bases and J 10 bases, leaving 14 bases between the germline ends. CDR3 DNA: TGTGCCAGCAGCTTCGGAACAGGGAGCCAGTACTTC. This translates into CASSFGTGSQYF.

This clonotype has a count of ten or more. The V gene is TRBV18, the J gene TRBJ2-5; D remains ambiguous. The CDR3 is 13 amino acids. The V gene's germline CDR1 is KGHSH and CDR2 LQKENI. The ends were cut back, 1 base at V and 3 bases at J, with 6 bases in the middle. The DNA for the CDR3 is TGTGCCAGCTCACCACTTAGGGAAGAGACCCAGTACTTC. Encoded protein: CASSPLREETQYF.

This clonotype was seen many times. The chain employs TRBV27 and TRBJ2-7; 9 positions agree with TRBD2. The CDR3 is made up of 17 amino acids. Per the germline V gene, CDR1 is MNHEY and CDR2 is SMNVEV (reference sequence). The ends lost 0 bases at V and 5 bases at J; junction bases unmatched: 11. CDR3 DNA sequence: TGTGCCAGCAGTTTATCGTTGTTGCGGGAGGGCGGGAACGAGCAGTACTTC. Residues: CASSLSLLREGGNEQYF.

This clonotype was recorded many times. The chain couples TRBV28 to TRBJ2-1, with 13 nucleotides matching TRBD2. This CDR3 contains 16 residues. Germline lookup yields CDR1 MDHEN and CDR2 SYDVKM. J gave up 6 bases and V 4 bases, and 6 bases lay outside the gene matches. The CDR3 coding sequence is TGTGCCAGCAGTTCACCGGGACTAGCGGGGAGCAATGAGCAGTTCTTC. This translates into CASSSPGLAGSNEQFF.

This clonotype was seen repeatedly, ten times or more. The V and J genes are TRBV2 and TRBJ2-3; D gene unclear. CDR1 SNHLY and CDR2 FYNNEI come from the germline V gene. The V end was cut by 9 bases, the J end by 2 bases, with 12 bases between. The CDR3 is 13 amino acids. CDR3 coding DNA: TGTGCCAGTAGAGCTCAGCTCACAGATACGCAGTATTTT. The encoded protein is CASRAQLTDTQYF. Supplemented by reference TRBV2 and TRBJ2-3, the full variable domain reads EPEVTQTPSHQVTQMGQEVILRCVPISNHLYFYWYRQILGQKVEFLVSFYNNEISEKSEIFDDQFSVERPDGSNFTLKIRSTKLEDSAMYFCASRAQLTDTQYFGPGTRLTVL.

The V gene is TRBV5-1, the J gene TRBJ2-3; 7 bases are shared with TRBD1. The CDR3 sequence is 14 residues long. Germline V lookup: CDR1 SGHRS, CDR2 YFSETQ. Trimming at V came to 0 bases and at J to 5 bases, leaving 3 bases not matched to a gene. The CDR3 protein is CASSLATGVDTQYF. The DNA for the CDR3 is TGCGCCAGCAGCTTGGCCACAGGGGTAGATACGCAGTATTTT.

This clonotype was found a few times. Here the CDR3 DNA reads TGCAGCCTTACCGGGGGAGAGACCCAGTACTTC. Its protein product is CSLTGGETQYF. The gene calls are TRBV29-1 and TRBJ2-5; D is perhaps TRBD2 (6 bases). Germline CDR1 SQVTM, CDR2 ANQGSEA. The germline V and J ends were trimmed by 8 bases and 4 bases, with 11 bases remaining between them. This CDR3 is built from 11 residues.

This clonotype was picked up many times. The rearrangement joins TRBV2 to TRBJ1-6; 9 bases map to TRBD1. V lost 5 bases to trimming and J lost 13 bases; unmatched junction nucleotides: 6. Germline V gives CDR1 SNHLY, CDR2 FYNNEI. This CDR3 spans 13 amino acids. CDR3: CASSSDRGRPLHF. The CDR3 bases are TGTGCCAGCAGTTCGGACAGGGGAAGGCCCCTCCACTTT.

This rearrangement joins TRBV29-1 to TRBJ1-1; unclear D gene. Germline V gene sequence: CDR1 SQVTM, CDR2 ANQGSEA. The V end lost 7 bases, the J end lost 3 bases, and 9 bases lay between the germline ends. The length of the CDR3 is 11 residues. The CDR3 spells CSGLGDTEAFF. CDR3 bases: TGCAGCGGATTAGGAGACACTGAAGCTTTCTTT.

This clonotype was seen only a few times. This chain uses TRBV5-1 with TRBJ2-3, with 9 bases fitting TRBD2. V trimming: 1 base; J trimming: 6 bases; junction bases outside the gene matches: 9. Germline lookup yields CDR1 SGHRS and CDR2 YFSETQ. This CDR3 is 16 amino acids long. The CDR3 reads CASSLIRLAGSDTQYF. In DNA, the CDR3 is TGCGCCAGCAGCTTGATTCGTCTAGCGGGAAGTGATACGCAGTATTTT.

This clonotype came up many times. The chain carries TRBV6-1 and TRBJ2-5; D not certain. Between the trimmed V and J ends, which lost 6 bases and 0 bases, there was a span of 17 bases. The CDR3 consists of 16 residues. Germline CDR1 is MNHNS and CDR2 is SASEGT. The CDR3 sequence is CASSQATTTYQETQYF. The DNA for the CDR3 is TGTGCCAGCAGCCAGGCTACGACAACATACCAAGAGACCCAGTACTTC.

This clonotype appeared many times. This rearrangement joins TRBV2 to TRBJ2-3; tentative D call: TRBD1 (6 bases). This CDR3 region has 14 residues. The germline V and J ends were trimmed by 3 bases and 6 bases, with 13 bases remaining between them. The germline V gene has CDR1 SNHLY and CDR2 FYNNEI. The CDR3, as DNA: TGTGCCAGCAGTGAGGGGGCACTAATGGATACGCAGTATTTT. It specifies CASSEGALMDTQYF.

About this clonotype: Just one base apart from a much larger clone, this may be a read error. The chain employs TRBV13 and TRBJ2-7; D is undetermined. Germline CDR1 PRHDT, CDR2 FYEKMQ (reference sequence). The ends were cut back, 4 bases at V and 7 bases at J, with 11 bases in the middle. CDR3 length: 12 residues. CDR3 residues: CASSYKKAEQYF. CDR3 bases: TGTGCCAGCAGCTACAAGAAGGCTGAGCAGTACTTC.